Following are 17 T cell receptor beta chains from one sample sequenced in a study of cytomegalovirus exposure and HLA in healthy donors. Profiling relied on immunoSEQ multiplex PCR, and the TCRdb table lists in-frame clones only, not all of them. The table has a few hundred thousand clones, more than 75% seen once. Sequences were obtained from PBMCs. These TCRs come from a woman aged 18-29 years in good health and CMV-seronegative.

The chain carries TRBV6-5 and TRBJ1-2; D may be TRBD1 (5 bases). Trimming stripped 2 bases from V and 8 bases from J, with 18 bases between. Germline loops: CDR1 MNHEY, CDR2 SVGAGI. The CDR3 covers 15 residues. The CDR3 loop is CASSYASGQGSGYTF. As DNA, the CDR3 is TGTGCCAGCAGTTACGCGTCAGGCCAGGGAAGCGGCTACACCTTC.

The chain recombines TRBV5-1 with TRBJ2-7; 9 nucleotides align to TRBD1. CDR3 size: 14 residues. Germline V gene lookup returns CDR1 SGHRS and CDR2 YFSETQ. V shed 1 base, J shed 6 bases, and the junction held 5 bases outside the gene matches. CDR3 bases: TGCGCCAGCAGCTTGTGGGACAGGGCTTCCGAGCAGTACTTC. Its protein is CASSLWDRASEQYF.

The rearrangement uses TRBV28 and TRBJ1-5; D is undetermined. With 6 bases removed from V and 5 bases from J, the gap between germline ends came to 14 bases. The CDR3 covers 14 residues. CDR1 is MDHEN and CDR2 is SYDVKM in the germline V gene. In nucleotides, the CDR3 is TGTGCCAGCAGCGACATGGGAGGTTATCAGCCCCAGCATTTT. Its translation is CASSDMGGYQPQHF.

The chain couples TRBV5-1 to TRBJ2-1; D possibly corresponds to TRBD2 (6 bases). Germline CDR1 SGHRS, CDR2 YFSETQ. The CDR3 covers 14 residues. Trimming shortened V by 3 bases and J by 9 bases, and 16 bases separated the two germline ends. CDR3 coding DNA: TGCGCCAGCAGCTCCGAATTAGCGGACGCTGAGCAGTTCTTC. It is translated as CASSSELADAEQFF.

This sequence joins TRBV18 and TRBJ2-7, with 12 bases fitting TRBD1. CDR3 length equals 15 residues. CDR1 and CDR2 (germline): KGHSH, LQKENI. The ends lost 7 bases at V and 3 bases at J; junction bases unmatched: 7. CDR3 loop: CASLAGTGGVYEQYF. Written as DNA, the CDR3 is TGTGCCAGCTTAGCCGGGACAGGGGGCGTCTACGAGCAGTACTTC.

The chain has TRBV25-1 and TRBJ2-1, with TRBD1 matching 9 bases. From germline, CDR1 is MGHDK and CDR2 SYGVNS. J was trimmed by 4 bases and V by 8 bases; bases with no gene match: 12. This CDR3 region has 16 residues. CDR3: CASVKQDGQGYNEQFF. DNA of the CDR3: TGTGCCAGCGTAAAACAAGATGGACAGGGGTACAATGAGCAGTTCTTC.

This chain's CDR3 is CASSDVTSGTDTQYF. In nucleotides, the CDR3 is TGTGCCAGCAGTGATGTCACTAGCGGCACAGATACGCAGTATTTT. The chain joins TRBV6-1 to TRBJ2-3; 7 bases match TRBD2. Germline CDR1 and CDR2: MNHNS and SASEGT. Losses at the gene ends were 3 bases for V and 1 base for J; bases not matched to a gene: 4. The CDR3 loop spans 15 amino acids.

The chain recombines TRBV2 with TRBJ2-7; 10 positions match TRBD2. V shed 8 bases, J shed 2 bases, and the junction held 12 bases outside the gene matches. Germline V CDR1 and CDR2: SNHLY, FYNNEI. The CDR3 has 16 amino acids. DNA of the CDR3: TGTGCCAGCGACGACCCGACTAGCGGGTCAACCTACGAGCAGTACTTC. Its translation: CASDDPTSGSTYEQYF.

This sequence joins TRBV27 and TRBJ1-5; a weak D match, TRBD1 (5 bases). V lost 5 bases and J 3 bases, leaving 17 bases between the germline ends. The germline V gene encodes CDR1 MNHEY and CDR2 SMNVEV (reference sequence). The CDR3 totals 16 residues. The CDR3 region is CASSAITGLYNQPQHF. CDR3 bases: TGTGCCAGCAGTGCCATAACGGGACTCTACAATCAGCCCCAGCATTTT.

CDR3 DNA sequence: TGTGCCAGCAGCTTAGGAGAGGGGGCTGGGGCCAACGTCCTGACTTTC. This gives the protein CASSLGEGAGANVLTF. This sequence joins TRBV7-9 and TRBJ2-6; tentatively, D is TRBD1 (6 bases). Germline CDR1 and CDR2: SEHNR and FQNEAQ (reference sequence). This CDR3 has 16 amino acids. V lost 1 base and J 2 bases, leaving 9 bases between the germline ends.

The chain couples TRBV27 to TRBJ2-1; TRBD2 matches at 9 bases. Trimming cost V 4 bases and J 5 bases; bases outside gene matches: 6. CDR1 is MNHEY and CDR2 is SMNVEV in the germline V gene (reference sequence). The CDR3 sequence is 15 residues long. CDR3: CASSYSGSWDNEQFF. CDR3 coding DNA: TGTGCCAGCAGTTATAGCGGGAGCTGGGACAATGAGCAGTTCTTC.

The chain couples TRBV4-3 to TRBJ1-1; D perhaps matches TRBD1 (5 bases). The V end was cut by 0 bases, the J end by 1 base, with 21 bases between. The CDR3 loop spans 19 amino acids. From germline, CDR1 is LGHNA and CDR2 YSLEER. The CDR3 DNA reads TGCGCCAGCAGCCAAGAATGGGGCAGGGCCCTAATACGGAACACTGAAGCTTTCTTT. Its translation is CASSQEWGRALIRNTEAFF.

This chain connects TRBV4-3 to TRBJ2-3; TRBD1 might be the D (5 bases). The germline V gene encodes CDR1 LGHNA and CDR2 YSLEER. The CDR3 covers 16 residues. Trimming removed 0 bases at V and 2 bases at J, with 12 bases between. The CDR3 loop reads CASSQEQDLTTDTQYF. The DNA for the CDR3 is TGCGCCAGCAGCCAAGAACAGGACCTTACCACAGATACGCAGTATTTT.

This clone was detected once. The genes are TRBV19 and TRBJ2-5, with a tentative D call TRBD2 (5 bases). V gave up 3 bases and J gave up 2 bases, with 10 bases separating them. The length of the CDR3 is 14 residues. The germline V gene has CDR1 LNHDA and CDR2 SQIVND (reference sequence). The CDR3 loop reads CASSISRRQETQYF. The CDR3 DNA reads as TGTGCCAGTAGTATTTCTAGGAGGCAAGAGACCCAGTACTTC.

V is TRBV27 and J is TRBJ1-2; 9 bases are shared with TRBD1. J lost 6 bases, V lost 3 bases, and 11 bases had no gene match. The CDR3 extends over 16 amino acids. The germline V gene has CDR1 MNHEY and CDR2 SMNVEV (reference sequence). The chain's CDR3 is CASSLGQGGSLNGYTF. The CDR3 nucleotides are TGTGCCAGCAGTTTGGGACAGGGAGGGTCACTAAATGGCTACACCTTC.

V gene TRBV9 combines with J gene TRBJ1-2; D is unclear. Per germline, CDR1 SGDLS and CDR2 YYNGEE. Trimming removed 0 bases from V and 7 bases from J, with 16 bases in between. CDR3 length equals 15 residues. Here the CDR3 reads CASSVESMTASGYTF. In DNA, the CDR3 is TGTGCCAGCAGCGTAGAATCCATGACTGCTAGTGGCTACACCTTC. The variable domain in full, with the rest retrieved from reference TRBV9 and TRBJ1-2, is DSGVTQTPKHLITATGQRVTLRCSPRSGDLSVYWYQQSLDQGLQFLIQYYNGEERAKGNILERFSAQQFPDLHSELNLSSLELGDSALYFCASSVESMTASGYTFGSGTRLTVV.

J is TRBJ2-7 and V is TRBV5-1; a weak D match, TRBD2 (6 bases). V was shortened by 2 bases and J by 2 bases, with 17 bases between the two germline ends. CDR3 length equals 16 residues. CDR1 and CDR2 (germline): SGHRS, YFSETQ. The CDR3 reads CASSLPERWEAYEQYF. The CDR3 DNA reads as TGCGCCAGCAGCTTACCAGAAAGATGGGAGGCCTACGAGCAGTACTTC.